This TCR beta chain is from a study of OX40 agonist ivuxolimab in advanced cancers. Sequenced by immunoSEQ multiplex PCR; TCRdb stores in-frame clones only, minus some. The sample records approximately 24,000 clones, around four fifths being singletons. The V gene's germline CDR1 is SGHAT and CDR2 FQDESV (reference sequence). V dropped 3 bases and J dropped 6; count of bases not matched to a gene: 7. CDR3 length equals 16 residues. The sample was CD4+ or CD8+ T cells sorted from blood, taken in a trial of the OX40 agonist ivuxolimab. The chain is built from TRBV11-1 and TRBJ2-1; TRBD2 matches at 11 bases. This TCR was recovered from an adult with an advanced solid tumor such as melanoma, head and neck, liver or kidney cancer. The CDR3 here is CASSFPGTSGSNEQFF. The CDR3 nucleotides read TGTGCCAGCAGCTTTCCCGGGACTAGCGGATCCAATGAGCAGTTCTTC.